These 2 T cell receptor beta chains were all obtained from the same sample, sequenced in a study of T cell changes during pregnancy in multiple sclerosis. The repertoire was sequenced with immunoSEQ multiplex PCR; TCRdb's copy has only in-frame clones and lacks some. The profile shows about 41,000 clones, about 88% of them singletons. Source: CD4+ T cells from peripheral blood mononuclear cells, taken in the first trimester of pregnancy. These TCRs come from a female donor with multiple sclerosis, enrolled in a pregnancy study.

V usage is TRBV4-3 and J usage is TRBJ1-1; 9 nucleotides line up with TRBD1. There are 15 residues in the CDR3. The germline CDR1 and CDR2 sequences are LGHNA and YSLEER. J gave up 4 bases and V 4 bases, and 7 bases lay outside the gene matches. Here the CDR3 DNA reads TGCGCCAGCAGCCGAGCGGACAGGGGACGCACTGAAGCTTTCTTT. Protein product: CASSRADRGRTEAFF.

The J gene is TRBJ1-1, the V gene TRBV30, with 7 bases aligning to TRBD1. Germline CDR1 reads GTSNPN; CDR2 reads SVGIG (reference sequence). V gave up 5 bases and J gave up 1 base; unmatched junction bases: 1. The CDR3 has 12 amino acids. CDR3 in amino acids: CAWDRENTEAFF. CDR3 coding DNA: TGTGCCTGGGACAGGGAGAACACTGAAGCTTTCTTT.